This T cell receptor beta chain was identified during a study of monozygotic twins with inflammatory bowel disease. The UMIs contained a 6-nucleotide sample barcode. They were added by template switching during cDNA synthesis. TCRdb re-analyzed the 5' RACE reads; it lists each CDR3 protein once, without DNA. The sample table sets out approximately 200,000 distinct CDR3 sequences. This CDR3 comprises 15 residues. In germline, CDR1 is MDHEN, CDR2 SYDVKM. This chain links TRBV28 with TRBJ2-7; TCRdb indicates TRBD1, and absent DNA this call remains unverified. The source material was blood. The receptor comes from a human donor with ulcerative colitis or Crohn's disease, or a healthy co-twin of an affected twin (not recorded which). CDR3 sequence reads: CASTLGGRPSYEQYF.